The sequence of this T cell receptor beta chain was determined in a study of molecular identifiers for immune sequencing clone quantification. Regarding the study as a whole: Clones above 20 RNA copies contained over 98% of effector molecules but under 1% of naive ones.

Using its own MiXCR run on the PCR reads, TCRdb lists one record per CDR3 protein. The sample yields 400,000 to 600,000 distinct CDR3 sequences, about 26% seen once. Germline V gene sequence: CDR1 LGHNA, CDR2 YSLEER. This CDR3 is built from 13 residues. V lost 4 bases, J lost 3 bases, and 9 bases lay in between. In this sample, this clonotype turned up many times. What it binds is unknown. Sequencing input: naive CD8+ T cells from blood, with Jurkat cell RNA spiked in. Regarding subset: FACS-sorted CD8+CD4-CCR7+CD45RA+ naive T cells. The clonotype was recovered from a human donor in good health. Some libraries in this study had Jurkat cell RNA spiked in. This chain joins TRBV4-3 and TRBJ1-1, with D hard to call. The CDR3 region has the DNA TGCGCCAGCAGCCCCTTCCCGGACACTGAAGCTTTCTTT. As protein: CASSPFPDTEAFF.